This T cell receptor beta chain was observed in a study of beta chain features in type 1 diabetes. Overall study findings and caveats: A moderate, significant TCRB CDR3 shortening appeared in type 1 diabetes across four CD4+ subsets.

On this clone itself: Its specificity is unknown.

Reverse transcription of all isolated RNA meant that expressed TCRB transcripts were sequenced. Sequencing was performed with immunoSEQ multiplex PCR; in TCRdb, only in-frame clones are kept and a portion is missing. The table records roughly 300,000 clones, about 13% of them present only once. Germline CDR1 and CDR2: DFQATT and SNEGSKA (reference sequence). This CDR3 region has 11 residues. The J segment lost 8 bases and the V segment lost 4 bases, leaving 3 bases of the junction unmatched. The sequence was collected from a man aged 25 to 40 with type 1 diabetes. This chain uses TRBV20-1 with TRBJ1-2; 8 positions match TRBD1. The source material was naive CD4+ T cells from blood. The CDR3 is CSANDRGGYTF. CDR3 DNA: TGCAGTGCTAACGACAGGGGAGGCTACACCTTC.